This TCR beta chain stems from a study of beta chain features in type 1 diabetes (dated by TCRdb to between 2018 and 2020). For the wider study: No differences in mean age, gender distribution, total cell number or subset yield were found between patients and healthy donors. The study compared TCRB repertoires of sorted circulating CD4+ T cell subsets between recently diagnosed type 1 diabetes patients and matched healthy donors. A total of under 120,000,000 sorted cells were examined across all samples, and RNA yield correlated strongly with the number of cells per subset. Naive and central memory subsets were obtained from all 30 or so donors, but regulatory and stem cell-like memory subsets were isolated from only 8 patients and about 8 healthy donors.

About this clone itself: This receptor's antigen is unknown. Per-nucleotide qualities are absent, and no much larger clonotype sits a single base away.

Findings and caveats that apply to the study as a whole: In all four CD4+ subsets, TCRB CDR3 length was moderately but significantly shorter in type 1 diabetes patients. PCR may preferentially amplify shorter templates, but because patient and control samples were amplified and corrected together, any resulting skew would affect both groups equally. Sequencing cDNA rather than genomic DNA could over-represent highly expressing activated cells, although activation and CD3 levels did not differ between groups. Naive, central memory and regulatory TCRB repertoires appeared to be more alike among patients than among healthy donors. Fewer insertions and more nucleotide deletions at VDJ recombination sites were observed in patients with type 1 diabetes, implying thymic rearrangement abnormalities. Because small numbers of individuals were included in the HLA sub-analyses, any influence of HLA type on TCRB rearrangement was left unresolved.

Each donor gave one peripheral blood draw, averaging approximately 110 mL, which was collected into heparinised tubes. A BD FACSAria II was used to sort naive, central memory, regulatory and stem cell-like memory CD4+ T cells with a panel that included CD45RO, CCR7, CD25, CD127, CD95 and CD27. Purity was above 98% for every sorted population. Right away, PBMCs were isolated by Lymphoprep density gradient centrifugation and were stained directly, with no culture step. Samples were stained and sorted in pairs, with one healthy donor and one patient per experiment, so that batch effects were minimized. The entire isolated RNA was reverse transcribed using the High Capacity cDNA Reverse Transcription Kit, and thus expressed TCRB transcripts were sequenced. Naive, central memory and regulatory T cell samples underwent deep immunoSEQ sequencing, averaging roughly 3.3 million total reads per sample. After sorted cells were lysed in RLT buffer, RNA was extracted with DNase-treated RNeasy Micro or Mini kits, with the choice depending on cell number. Each cell subset was processed on its own to prevent cross-contamination, while patient and healthy donor samples were processed together. The immunoSEQ multiplex PCR was used to amplify TCRB sequences from cDNA, yielding 87-bp fragments that span the CDR3 region. The amplicons were sequenced using the Illumina HiSeq platform. The paper's data handling went like this. Synthetic template baselines were used to correct PCR bias computationally, reads within Hamming distance 2 were collapsed together, and singletons that could not be merged were discarded. Reads were aligned to IMGT to assign V, D and J genes, CDR3 length, and insertions or deletions at six rearrangement sites. Within each subset, clonotype counts were normalized to the number of sorted cells before true diversity and Gini coefficients were calculated with the tcR R package. Repertoire sharing was quantified using the overlap coefficient calculated on TCRB nucleotide sequences. As a proxy for the pre-selection repertoire, out-of-frame TCRB sequences from naive cells were analyzed. In TCRdb, the immuneACCESS table is reduced to in-frame sequences with V and J assigned. These tables do not hold every clone; where another copy was compared, an unresolved V gene accounts for under half, and the others remain unexplained. The DNA was the basis for D and trimming; V, J and clone size are from that table. The sample records about 640,000 clones, around 12% of which are singletons. Around 0.12% of the sample goes to the ten largest clones.

Taken from the germline V gene, the CDR1 and CDR2 loops are LGHNA and YNFKEQ. V sheds 1 base and J sheds 5 bases, leaving 8 bases between their ends. Including cysteine and phenylalanine, the CDR3 has 14 amino acids. The read is trimmed to its CDR3 DNA, 42 bases read in frame from base 1. Sequenced input: naive CD4+ T cells from blood. What the cell subset or site label conveys for this sample: true naive CD4+ T cells. The rearranged chain carries TRBV4-2 and TRBJ1-4, with an unclear D gene assignment. This sequence was found in a young man with type 1 diabetes. Here is the DNA: TGTGCCAGCAGCCAAGTGGACGGGAATGAAAAACTGTTTTTT. Protein translation: CASSQVDGNEKLFF.